The next 27 T cell receptor beta chains were all read from a single sample in a study of regulatory T cells in long-lasting Graves disease. Stated time point: persistent/refractory GD, antithyroid drugs over 5 years with positive TRAb. PBMCs were the source of the RNA used for TCR sequencing. CDR3-region Arm-PCR and iRepertoire HTBI primers produced the TCR beta libraries. TCRdb called the multiplex PCR reads again in MiXCR, with one record for every CDR3 protein. The sample holds around 500,000 distinct CDR3 sequences, under 25% seen once. Specimen: peripheral blood mononuclear cells (PBMCs), collected when the disease was refractory, from a patient treated with antithyroid drugs. These receptor sequences come from a female donor with Graves disease.

This clonotype has ten or more counts. The gene calls are TRBV6-5 and TRBJ1-1, with TRBD1 as a possible D gene (6 bases). Deletions cut 2 bases from V and 4 bases from J, with 20 bases between. CDR3 length: 17 residues. Looked up from germline, CDR1 is MNHEY and CDR2 is SVGAGI. The DNA of the CDR3 is TGTGCCAGCAGTTACCACCCCCCGACAGGACGGGGCACTGAAGCTTTCTTT. Protein product: CASSYHPPTGRGTEAFF.

The chain couples TRBV29-1 to TRBJ2-6; a weak D match, TRBD1 (5 bases). The CDR3 has 15 residues. Germline V gene data show CDR1 as SQVTM and CDR2 as ANQGSEA. The ends were cut back, 2 bases at V and 4 bases at J, with 12 bases in the middle. Written as DNA, the CDR3 is TGCAGCGTTGAACAGGGATTACCGGGGGCCAACGTCCTGACTTTC. Amino acid sequence: CSVEQGLPGANVLTF. Based on the CDR3 plus reference TRBV29-1 and TRBJ2-6, the full variable domain is SAVISQKPSRDICQRGTSLTIQCQVDSQVTMMFWYRQQPGQSLTLIATANQGSEATYESGFVIDKFPISRPNLTFSTLTVSNMSPEDSSIYLCSVEQGLPGANVLTFGAGSRLTVL.

In this sample, this clonotype turned up many times. The CDR3, as DNA: TGTGCCAGCAGCTCCACGGGTGGGAGCTTGAACGAGCAGTACTTC. Residues: CASSSTGGSLNEQYF. V and J are TRBV13 and TRBJ2-7; perhaps TRBD2 as D (5 bases). The V end lost 4 bases, the J end lost 5 bases, and 18 bases lay between the germline ends. The CDR3 length is 15 residues. Germline-derived CDR1 and CDR2 are PRHDT and FYEKMQ (reference sequence).

This clonotype showed up many times. The chain uses TRBV20-1 and TRBJ2-5, with 8 positions matching TRBD1. The germline CDR1 and CDR2 sequences are DFQATT and SNEGSKA (reference sequence). With 3 bases clipped from V and 4 bases from J, the junction kept 7 bases outside the gene matches. The CDR3 contains 14 residues. The CDR3 DNA sequence: TGCAGTGCTAGCCTCTGGGACAGGCCAGAGACCCAGTACTTC. It translates to CSASLWDRPETQYF.

This clonotype came up many times. The rearrangement links TRBV11-2 to TRBJ2-6; D call uncertain. Germline assignment: CDR1 SGHAT and CDR2 FQNNGV. The CDR3 is 17 amino acids. V was shortened by 5 bases and J by 0 bases, with 14 bases between the two germline ends. The CDR3 protein is CASSQTAGFSGANVLTF. The CDR3 DNA sequence: TGTGCCAGCAGCCAAACAGCCGGATTCTCTGGGGCCAACGTCCTGACTTTC. Using reference TRBV11-2 and TRBJ2-6 for the parts outside the CDR3, the full variable domain is EAGVAQSPRYKIIEKRQSVAFWCNPISGHATLYWYQQILGQGPKLLIQFQNNGVVDDSQLPKDRFSAERLKGVDSTLKIQPAKLEDSAVYLCASSQTAGFSGANVLTFGAGSRLTVL.

The chain is built from TRBV4-1 and TRBJ1-6; 7 bases map to TRBD1. Germline lookup yields CDR1 MGHRA and CDR2 YSYEKL. Trimming removed 1 base from V and 10 bases from J; junction bases left unmatched: 13. The CDR3 runs to 17 residues. The chain's CDR3 is CASSQVAADRVPSPLHF. CDR3 bases: TGCGCCAGCAGCCAAGTTGCGGCCGACAGGGTCCCATCACCCCTCCACTTT.

The chain recombines TRBV6-1 with TRBJ2-1; perhaps TRBD1 as D (5 bases). CDR3 length equals 16 residues. CDR1 and CDR2 from the germline V gene are MNHNS and SASEGT. V lost 4 bases and J 9 bases, leaving 22 bases between the germline ends. CDR3 in DNA: TGTGCCAGCAGTGTAGGTTGGAGCAGGGTGTCTCCTGAGCAGTTCTTC. The encoded protein is CASSVGWSRVSPEQFF.

This clonotype was observed at least ten times. This chain joins TRBV6-2 or TRBV6-3 and TRBJ1-2; D is possibly TRBD1 (5 bases). Trimming stripped 7 bases from V and 1 base from J, with 10 bases between. The CDR3 has 13 residues. The germline CDR1 and CDR2 sequences are MNHEY and SVGEGT. The DNA of the CDR3 is TGTGCCAGCAAACTGACAGATAACTATGGCTACACCTTC. Encoded protein: CASKLTDNYGYTF.

This clonotype was picked up a small number of times. The CDR3 sequence is CASSAGPQGSTQYF. Written as DNA, the CDR3 is TGTGCCAGCAGCGCGGGACCACAGGGCAGTACGCAGTATTTT. This chain uses TRBV11-2 with TRBJ2-3, with D perhaps given as TRBD1 or TRBD2 (6 bases each). The CDR3 covers 14 residues. V was trimmed by 5 bases and J by 8 bases, leaving 17 bases between them. CDR1 SGHAT and CDR2 FQNNGV come from the germline V gene.

The gene calls are TRBV5-6 and TRBJ2-7; 8 bases align to TRBD2. The V gene's germline CDR1 is SGHDT and CDR2 YYEEEE. V dropped 1 base and J dropped 0; count of bases not matched to a gene: 6. This CDR3 is built from 16 residues. The CDR3 here is CASSLLTSVSSYEQYF. In DNA, the CDR3 is TGTGCCAGCAGCTTGCTGACTAGCGTTAGCTCCTACGAGCAGTACTTC.

The J gene is TRBJ2-7, the V gene TRBV7-6; D is perhaps TRBD1 (6 bases). The CDR3 contains 14 residues. CDR1 and CDR2 (germline): SGHVS, FNYEAQ. V was clipped by 4 bases and J by 7 bases, with 17 bases between them. In nucleotides, the CDR3 is TGTGCCAGCAGCTGGACAGTGGTCCCGGAAGAGCAGTACTTC. It encodes CASSWTVVPEEQYF.

This clonotype showed up many times. The rearrangement uses TRBV7-8 and TRBJ1-5; D is ambiguous. The germline gives CDR1 SGHVS, CDR2 FQNEAQ. V was shortened by 5 bases and J by 4 bases, with 9 bases between the two germline ends. The CDR3 length is 13 residues. CDR3: CASSTTGNQPQHF. In DNA, the CDR3 is TGTGCCAGCAGCACGACGGGGAATCAGCCCCAGCATTTT. The variable domain in full, with the rest retrieved from reference TRBV7-8 and TRBJ1-5, is GAGVSQSPRYKVAKRGQDVALRCDPISGHVSLFWYQQALGQGPEFLTYFQNEAQLDKSGLPSDRFFAERPEGSVSTLKIQRTQQEDSAVYLCASSTTGNQPQHFGDGTRLSIL.

This clonotype was counted a few times. The chain joins TRBV7-3 to TRBJ2-5, with 7 bases that match TRBD2. V gave up 5 bases and J gave up 5 bases; unmatched junction bases: 11. CDR1 and CDR2 (germline): SGHTA, FQGTGA. This CDR3 has 15 amino acids. This chain's CDR3 is CASSPGTTWGETQYF. The CDR3 coding sequence is TGTGCCAGCAGCCCCGGGACTACCTGGGGGGAGACCCAGTACTTC. The whole variable domain, remainder taken from reference TRBV7-3 and TRBJ2-5, is GAGVSQTPSNKVTEKGKYVELRCDPISGHTALYWYRQSLGQGPEFLIYFQGTGAADDSGLPNDRFFAVRPEGSVSTLKIQRTERGDSAVYLCASSPGTTWGETQYFGPGTRLLVL.

The CDR3 DNA reads TGCGCCAGCAGCCAGCAACCCATCCCCGATACTGAAGCTTTCTTT. This encodes CASSQQPIPDTEAFF. The chain uses TRBV4-1 and TRBJ1-1; D call uncertain. Germline V gene sequence: CDR1 MGHRA, CDR2 YSYEKL. V gave up 3 bases and J gave up 5 bases, with 16 bases separating them. The CDR3 is 15 residues long.

This clonotype was found a few times. The rearrangement joins TRBV19 to TRBJ2-7; D may be TRBD2 (6 bases). The CDR3 runs to 13 residues. Germline V CDR1 and CDR2: LNHDA, SQIVND (reference sequence). V was cut by 4 bases and J by 6 bases, with 13 bases left in between. In nucleotides, the CDR3 is TGTGCCAGTAGTAACGGGATCGGGGGCGAGCAGTACTTC. Amino acids: CASSNGIGGEQYF.

This clonotype occurred many times. The chain has TRBV3-1 and TRBJ1-6, with 8 positions matching TRBD1. Trimming at V came to 3 bases and at J to 7 bases, leaving 8 bases not matched to a gene. From germline, CDR1 is LGHDT and CDR2 YNNKEL (reference sequence). This CDR3 has 16 amino acids. CDR3 in amino acids: CASSHGSGGGNSPLHF. For the CDR3, the DNA is TGTGCCAGCAGCCACGGGTCAGGGGGCGGCAATTCACCCCTCCACTTT.

This clonotype was recorded many times. The V call is TRBV6-5, the J call TRBJ2-7; 7 bases are a match to TRBD2. CDR3 size: 14 residues. Looked up from germline, CDR1 is MNHEY and CDR2 is SVGAGI. The ends lost 4 bases at V and 2 bases at J; junction bases unmatched: 5. The CDR3 loop is CASSSASGPYEQYF. Written as DNA, the CDR3 is TGTGCCAGCAGTTCGGCTAGCGGCCCCTACGAGCAGTACTTC.

The rearrangement joins TRBV27 to TRBJ1-6; maybe TRBD1 (5 bases). CDR1 is MNHEY, CDR2 SMNVEV, per germline (reference sequence). The CDR3 totals 18 residues. Between the trimmed V and J ends, which lost 0 bases and 3 bases, there was a span of 15 bases. The CDR3 loop is CASSLSRGRLLYNSPLHF. The CDR3 nucleotides are TGTGCCAGCAGTTTATCAAGGGGTCGCCTTCTCTATAATTCACCCCTCCACTTT.

V usage is TRBV11-1 and J usage is TRBJ1-1; 9 bases agree with TRBD1. This CDR3 is 14 amino acids long. Unmatched junction bases numbered 2, after V lost 5 bases and J lost 1 base. CDR1 is SGHAT and CDR2 is FQDESV in the germline V gene (reference sequence). The CDR3, as DNA: TGTGCCAGCAGCATGACAGGGGGGAACACTGAAGCTTTCTTT. Protein product: CASSMTGGNTEAFF.

The chain carries TRBV19 and TRBJ1-5; D unresolved. The CDR3 is made up of 15 amino acids. In germline, CDR1 is LNHDA, CDR2 SQIVND (reference sequence). The V end lost 8 bases, the J end lost 1 base, and 15 bases lay between the germline ends. CDR3 in amino acids: CASSEAGRSNQPQHF. DNA of the CDR3: TGTGCCAGTTCTGAGGCGGGCAGGAGCAATCAGCCCCAGCATTTT.

The chain uses TRBV30 and TRBJ2-7; no clear D gene. This CDR3 spans 12 amino acids. V shed 4 bases and J shed 4 bases, with 11 bases lying between them. The germline CDR1 and CDR2 sequences are GTSNPN and SVGIG (reference sequence). The CDR3: CAWTAGQYEQYF. The CDR3 coding sequence is TGTGCCTGGACGGCCGGCCAATACGAGCAGTACTTC.

This clonotype was found many times. The rearrangement joins TRBV20-1 to TRBJ1-1; D is perhaps TRBD1 (5 bases). Trimming removed 6 bases from V and 3 bases from J, with 14 bases in between. Per the germline V gene, CDR1 is DFQATT and CDR2 is SNEGSKA (reference sequence). The CDR3 is 13 residues long. The CDR3 sequence: CSAASAGHTEAFF. For the CDR3, the DNA is TGCAGTGCCGCATCAGCAGGGCACACTGAAGCTTTCTTT.

The rearrangement uses TRBV3-1 and TRBJ1-5; D ambiguous. V lost 4 bases and J lost 0, with 10 bases in between. CDR1 LGHDT and CDR2 YNNKEL come from the germline V gene (reference sequence). This CDR3 region has 15 residues. CDR3 loop: CASSPTSNSNQPQHF. CDR3 in DNA: TGTGCCAGCAGCCCGACATCGAATAGCAATCAGCCCCAGCATTTT.

The table lists this clonotype with many counts. This chain uses TRBV2 with TRBJ1-2, with D unclear. V shed 3 bases and J shed 4 bases, with 6 bases lying between them. The germline V gene encodes CDR1 SNHLY and CDR2 FYNNEI. This CDR3 region has 12 residues. This chain's CDR3 is CASSDTTYGYTF. CDR3 coding DNA: TGTGCCAGCAGTGATACGACCTATGGCTACACCTTC.

The chain has TRBV27 and TRBJ2-5; 7 nucleotides align to TRBD2. Per germline, CDR1 MNHEY and CDR2 SMNVEV (reference sequence). V dropped 6 bases and J dropped 5; count of bases not matched to a gene: 9. This CDR3 comprises 14 residues. The CDR3 protein is CASSHERDMETQYF. Written as DNA, the CDR3 is TGTGCCAGCAGCCATGAGCGGGATATGGAGACCCAGTACTTC.

The J gene is TRBJ1-2, the V gene TRBV5-4, with D unclear. The length of the CDR3 is 13 residues. Per germline, CDR1 SGHNT and CDR2 YYREEE (reference sequence). Between the trimmed V and J ends, which lost 0 bases and 11 bases, there was a span of 14 bases. The DNA of the CDR3 is TGTGCCAGCAGCTTGGAGGGATATATGCGTTACACCTTC. Residues: CASSLEGYMRYTF.

This chain joins TRBV29-1 and TRBJ2-3; D might be TRBD2 (6 bases). The V end lost 3 bases, the J end lost 6 bases, and 13 bases lay between the germline ends. Germline V gene lookup returns CDR1 SQVTM and CDR2 ANQGSEA. This CDR3 region has 13 residues. Here the CDR3 reads CSVELPGRDTQYF. CDR3 DNA sequence: TGCAGCGTTGAGCTTCCGGGGAGGGATACGCAGTATTTT.